This T cell receptor beta chain was identified in a study of T-cell memory formation after mild COVID-19. The wider study: Largely, TCR clusters stayed within a single donor.

Trimming took 0 bases from V and 2 from J, leaving 5 bases between them. CDR1 and CDR2 from the germline V gene are SGDLS and YYNGEE. The CDR3 contains 13 residues. Points from the study as a whole: Day 15 to 85 contractors were CD4/CD8 balanced; later expanders leaned CD4+. Proof of SARS-CoV-2 specificity was absent for the second-wave clones that crested on day 37.

The sample holds a few counts of this clonotype. Its specificity is unknown. 5'RACE with constant-segment primers yielded barcoded, UMI-tagged TCR alpha and TCR beta cDNA libraries. MiXCR, run by TCRdb on the 5' RACE reads, gives a single entry per CDR3 protein. Here the sample spans fewer than 550,000 distinct CDR3 sequences, 20% being singletons. This receptor was obtained from an adult woman who had mild COVID-19 (a few samples of this study predate the infection). Cell type and time point are not known. Sequencing was performed on PBMCs or a T cell subset sorted from them (not recorded which). V usage is TRBV9 and J usage is TRBJ1-1; D is unclear. Here the CDR3 reads CASSVDSNTEAFF. The CDR3 DNA is TGTGCCAGCAGCGTAGATAGTAACACTGAAGCTTTCTTT.